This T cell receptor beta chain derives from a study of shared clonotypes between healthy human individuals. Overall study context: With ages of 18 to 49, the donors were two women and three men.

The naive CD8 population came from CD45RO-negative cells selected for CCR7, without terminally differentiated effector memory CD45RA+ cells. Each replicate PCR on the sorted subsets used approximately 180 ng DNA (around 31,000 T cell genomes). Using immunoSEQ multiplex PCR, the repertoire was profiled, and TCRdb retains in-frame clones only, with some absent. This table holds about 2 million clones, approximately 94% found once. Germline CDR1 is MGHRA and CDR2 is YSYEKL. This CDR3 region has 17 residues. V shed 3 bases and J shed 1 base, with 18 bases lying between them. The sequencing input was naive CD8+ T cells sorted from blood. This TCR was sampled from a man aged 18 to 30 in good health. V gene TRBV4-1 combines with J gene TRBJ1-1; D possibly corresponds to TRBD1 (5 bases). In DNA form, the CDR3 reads TGCGCCAGCAGCCATCTGCAGGGCCAGGACTCGAACACTGAAGCTTTCTTT. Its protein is CASSHLQGQDSNTEAFF.